The 12 T cell receptor beta chains below were found in one sample sequenced in a study of cytomegalovirus exposure and HLA in healthy donors. A multiplex PCR was run with 60 Vbeta primers and 13 Jbeta primers. Libraries were prepared by immunoSEQ multiplex PCR; TCRdb keeps only in-frame clonotypes and omits some of them. Of about 200,000 clones listed, about four fifths are singletons. The sequencing input was PBMCs. These TCRs come from a male donor in good health and CMV-seropositive.

This rearrangement joins TRBV6-6 to TRBJ1-2, with 8 bases identical to TRBD1. J gave up 8 bases and V 6 bases, and 8 bases lay outside the gene matches. Per the germline V gene, CDR1 is MNHNY and CDR2 is SVGAGI (reference sequence). This CDR3 region has 13 residues. The CDR3 protein is CASRAGGRGGYTF. The CDR3 region has the DNA TGTGCCAGCAGAGCAGGGGGCAGAGGGGGCTACACCTTC.

The V gene is TRBV5-8, the J gene TRBJ1-5; 8 nucleotides match TRBD1. Germline V lookup: CDR1 SGHTS, CDR2 YDEGEE. The trim removed 4 bases at V and 6 bases at J, leaving 21 bases unmatched. The CDR3 totals 19 residues. This CDR3 reads CASSPGTGSRDPPSQPQHF. The CDR3 DNA is TGTGCCAGCAGCCCAGGGACAGGAAGTCGAGACCCTCCAAGTCAGCCCCAGCATTTT.

The J gene is TRBJ1-4, the V gene TRBV5-6; the D is unclear. This CDR3 is 13 amino acids long. Germline V gives CDR1 SGHDT, CDR2 YYEEEE. With 4 bases removed from V and 8 bases from J, the gap between germline ends came to 12 bases. CDR3 region: CASSARTTEKLFF. CDR3 DNA sequence: TGTGCCAGCAGCGCCCGTACGACAGAAAAACTGTTTTTT.

The V gene is TRBV7-9, the J gene TRBJ2-7; tentative D call: TRBD2 (5 bases). The CDR3 runs 12 residues. Germline CDR1 reads SEHNR; CDR2 reads FQNEAQ (reference sequence). Trimming shortened V by 5 bases and J by 1 base, and 6 bases separated the two germline ends. The CDR3, as DNA: TGTGCCAGCAGCCGGACTTCCTACGAGCAGTACTTC. Its protein is CASSRTSYEQYF.

The gene calls are TRBV10-3 and TRBJ2-6; the D is unclear. The CDR3 runs 17 residues. The V end was cut by 4 bases, the J end by 0 bases, with 13 bases between. Per the germline V gene, CDR1 is ENHRY and CDR2 is SYGVKD. The CDR3 sequence: CAISGGDGFSGANVLTF. The CDR3 bases are TGTGCCATCAGTGGAGGTGACGGGTTCTCTGGGGCCAACGTCCTGACTTTC.

The gene calls are TRBV25-1 and TRBJ2-4; TRBD1 agrees at 9 bases. Trimming took 1 base from V and 0 from J; bases not matched to a gene: 4. Germline loops: CDR1 MGHDK, CDR2 SYGVNS. This CDR3 comprises 17 residues. CDR3 in DNA: TGTGCCAGCAGTGAATCGGGACAGGGCCCAGCCAAAAACATTCAGTACTTC. Translated: CASSESGQGPAKNIQYF.

The chain employs TRBV7-3 and TRBJ2-5; TRBD2 matches at 7 bases. CDR1 and CDR2 from the germline V gene are SGHTA and FQGTGA. Trimming took 2 bases from V and 11 from J; bases not matched to a gene: 11. The CDR3 is 14 residues long. CDR3: CASSLSSREDGQYF. The CDR3 coding sequence is TGTGCCAGCAGCTTATCTTCCCGGGAGGACGGGCAGTACTTC.

The rearrangement links TRBV9 to TRBJ2-5, with TRBD1 as a possible D gene (7 bases). V was pared by 0 bases and J by 5 bases, with 11 bases between. The CDR3 covers 14 residues. Germline loops: CDR1 SGDLS, CDR2 YYNGEE. The CDR3 protein is CASSVGSGGETQYF. DNA for the CDR3: TGTGCCAGCAGCGTAGGTTCAGGGGGGGAGACCCAGTACTTC.

This clone appeared a single time. The chain joins TRBV19 to TRBJ1-4; 10 bases are a match to TRBD1. V shed 5 bases, J shed 4 bases, and the junction held 7 bases outside the gene matches. This CDR3 is built from 16 residues. CDR1 and CDR2 (germline): LNHDA, SQIVND (reference sequence). The CDR3 bases are TGTGCCAGTAGTGTGCGACAGGGGGCGGATAATGAAAAACTGTTTTTT. Its translation: CASSVRQGADNEKLFF.

The chain combines TRBV7-2 with TRBJ1-5; D is unclear. V gave up 2 bases and J gave up 1 base, with 3 bases separating them. Germline V lookup: CDR1 SGHTA, CDR2 FQGNSA. The CDR3 totals 13 residues. The CDR3 DNA follows: TGTGCCAGCAGCTTAATAAGCAATCAGCCCCAGCATTTT. This codes for CASSLISNQPQHF. The complete variable domain, with remaining parts taken from reference TRBV7-2 and TRBJ1-5, reads GAGVSQSPSNKVTEKGKDVELRCDPISGHTALYWYRQSLGQGLEFLIYFQGNSAPDKSGLPSDRFSAERTGGSVSTLTIQRTQQEDSAVYLCASSLISNQPQHFGDGTRLSIL.

The chain employs TRBV10-3 and TRBJ1-5, with 7 bases identical to TRBD1. This CDR3 contains 15 residues. J was trimmed by 5 bases and V by 2 bases; bases with no gene match: 6. Germline CDR1 and CDR2: ENHRY and SYGVKD. The CDR3 loop is CAISEVTGIDQPQHF. CDR3 DNA: TGTGCCATCAGTGAGGTGACAGGGATTGATCAGCCCCAGCATTTT.

The chain is built from TRBV11-2 and TRBJ2-3; possibly TRBD2 for D (7 bases). The CDR3 covers 14 residues. Deletions cut 5 bases from V and 2 bases from J, with 11 bases between. CDR1 and CDR2 from the germline V gene are SGHAT and FQNNGV. In DNA form, the CDR3 reads TGTGCCAGCAGCGCGGGGGCCCCCACAGATACGCAGTATTTT. This sequence encodes CASSAGAPTDTQYF.